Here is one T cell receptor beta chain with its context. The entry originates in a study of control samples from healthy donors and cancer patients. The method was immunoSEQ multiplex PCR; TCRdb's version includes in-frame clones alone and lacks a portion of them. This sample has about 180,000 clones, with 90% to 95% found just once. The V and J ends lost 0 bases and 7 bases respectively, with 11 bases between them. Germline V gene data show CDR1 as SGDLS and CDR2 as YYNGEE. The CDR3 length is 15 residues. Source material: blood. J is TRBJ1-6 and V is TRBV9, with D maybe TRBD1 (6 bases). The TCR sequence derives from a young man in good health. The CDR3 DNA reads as TGTGCCAGCAGCGTAGCCCTAACAGGGAATTCACCCCTCCACTTT. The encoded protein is CASSVALTGNSPLHF.